Presented here are 7 T cell receptor beta chains from one specimen sequenced in a study of T cell responses to AZD1222 COVID-19 vaccine. Generated by immunoSEQ multiplex PCR, the TCRdb table keeps only in-frame clones and is missing some. The sample has some 100,000 clones; roughly 87% are singletons. The source material was peripheral blood, sampled on day 0 of AZD1222 vaccination. The receptors were sampled from an adult in good health.

The chain joins TRBV30 to TRBJ2-6; D is undetermined. CDR1 is GTSNPN, CDR2 SVGIG, per germline (reference sequence). With 4 bases removed from V and 4 bases from J, the gap between germline ends came to 8 bases. The CDR3 spans 13 residues. The DNA of the CDR3 is TGTGCCTGGACCCTCCAGGGGGCCAACGTCCTGACTTTC. Protein: CAWTLQGANVLTF.

The rearrangement links TRBV6-6 to TRBJ2-7; perhaps TRBD1 as D (6 bases). CDR3 length: 13 residues. CDR1 is MNHNY, CDR2 SVGAGI, per germline (reference sequence). The ends were cut back, 5 bases at V and 4 bases at J, with 12 bases in the middle. In nucleotides, the CDR3 is TGTGCCAGCAGTCGGGACACCTATTACGAGCAGTACTTC. Amino acid sequence: CASSRDTYYEQYF.

This clone was recorded only once. The rearrangement uses TRBV5-5 and TRBJ1-4; perhaps TRBD1 as D (5 bases). The CDR3 runs to 17 residues. Looked up from germline, CDR1 is SGHKS and CDR2 is YYEKEE (reference sequence). Trimming removed 2 bases at V and 7 bases at J, with 21 bases between. The CDR3: CASSFGRSRGWSEKLFF. In nucleotides, the CDR3 is TGTGCCAGCAGCTTCGGCAGGAGCCGGGGGTGGTCTGAAAAACTGTTTTTT.

V is TRBV19 and J is TRBJ1-1, with 9 bases identical to TRBD1. V was pared by 5 bases and J by 2 bases, with 3 bases of the junction left unmatched. This CDR3 spans 14 amino acids. The germline CDR1 and CDR2 sequences are LNHDA and SQIVND (reference sequence). CDR3 DNA: TGTGCCAGTAGTTGGACAGGGGTTAACACTGAAGCTTTCTTT. It translates to CASSWTGVNTEAFF. Using reference TRBV19 and TRBJ1-1 for the parts outside the CDR3, the full variable domain is DGGITQSPKYLFRKEGQNVTLSCEQNLNHDAMYWYRQDPGQGLRLIYYSQIVNDFQKGDIAEGYSVSREKKESFPLTVTSAQKNPTAFYLCASSWTGVNTEAFFGQGTRLTVV.

The rearrangement links TRBV3-1 (or the pseudogene TRBV3-2) to TRBJ1-2; unclear D gene. The CDR3 consists of 14 residues. CDR1 is LGHDT, CDR2 YNNKEL, per germline (reference sequence). Trimming removed 4 bases from V and 6 bases from J, with 15 bases in between. The CDR3 reads CASSPNRVGDGYTF. CDR3 DNA: TGTGCCAGCAGCCCAAATCGAGTTGGGGATGGCTACACCTTC.

The genes are TRBV6-6 and TRBJ2-1, with 8 positions matching TRBD2. This CDR3 comprises 12 residues. The V and J ends lost 8 bases and 9 bases, in that order; junction bases with no gene match: 6. Germline loops: CDR1 MNHNY, CDR2 SVGAGI (reference sequence). CDR3 in amino acids: CASRGGPPEQFF. CDR3 coding DNA: TGTGCCAGCCGGGGGGGGCCGCCTGAGCAGTTCTTC.

The chain is built from TRBV7-3 and TRBJ2-2; the D is unclear. The CDR3 runs to 14 residues. Germline-derived CDR1 and CDR2 are SGHTA and FQGTGA. The V and J ends lost 1 base and 7 bases respectively, with 10 bases between them. Here the CDR3 DNA reads TGTGCCAGCAGCTTAAGGGTTGTAGGCGGGGAGCTGTTTTTT. Translation gives CASSLRVVGGELFF. Drawing the rest from reference TRBV7-3 and TRBJ2-2, the complete variable domain is GAGVSQTPSNKVTEKGKYVELRCDPISGHTALYWYRQSLGQGPEFLIYFQGTGAADDSGLPNDRFFAVRPEGSVSTLKIQRTERGDSAVYLCASSLRVVGGELFFGEGSRLTVL.